The rows below give T cell receptor beta chains drawn from one sample of a study of CDR3 diversity in severe acne. MiXCR was run by TCRdb on the PCR reads, yielding one entry per CDR3 protein. The data hold approximately 90,000 distinct CDR3 sequences, with approximately 49% observed a single time. Material for sequencing was blood. The source of these receptors is a male donor with severe acne vulgaris. The CDR3 runs from the conserved cysteine through the conserved F or W. Fields, in order: J gene, D gene, clone size, V gene, CDR3 protein, CDR3 DNA. The D gene is left open where the match is weak. Rows may omit the clone size; those that give it use once, few, many or a size class.

j_call: TRBJ2-2
d_call: .
clone_size: .
v_call: TRBV5-1
cdr3_aa: CASSSISTGELFF
cdr3_nt: TGCGCCAGCAGCTCCATCAGCACCGGGGAGCTGTTTTTT

j_call: TRBJ2-2
d_call: TRBD2
clone_size: few
v_call: TRBV7-9
cdr3_aa: CASSLGLLAGGTGELFF
cdr3_nt: TGTGCCAGCAGCTTAGGACTACTAGCGGGGGGAACCGGGGAGCTGTTTTTT

j_call: TRBJ1-1
d_call: .
clone_size: few
v_call: TRBV12-3/TRBV12-4
cdr3_aa: CASSLDRVGEAFF
cdr3_nt: TGTGCCAGCAGTTTAGACCGGGTAGGTGAAGCTTTCTTT

j_call: TRBJ2-3
d_call: TRBD1
clone_size: .
v_call: TRBV19
cdr3_aa: CASSPGTGLGTDTQYF
cdr3_nt: TGTGCCAGTAGTCCTGGGACAGGGTTAGGTACAGATACGCAGTATTTT

j_call: TRBJ1-6
d_call: .
clone_size: .
v_call: TRBV24-1
cdr3_aa: CATSGSVANSPLHF
cdr3_nt: TGTGCCACCAGTGGGTCGGTAGCCAATTCACCCCTCCACTTT

j_call: TRBJ1-2
d_call: .
clone_size: many
v_call: TRBV7-9
cdr3_aa: CASSLRGGAYGYTF
cdr3_nt: TGTGCCAGCAGCCTCAGGGGAGGGGCCTATGGCTACACCTTC

j_call: TRBJ2-5
d_call: TRBD1
clone_size: once
v_call: TRBV10-3
cdr3_aa: CAISVGTEETQYF
cdr3_nt: TGTGCCATCAGTGTCGGGACAGAAGAGACCCAGTACTTC

j_call: TRBJ1-1
d_call: .
clone_size: few
v_call: TRBV7-9
cdr3_aa: CASSLQAGGEAFF
cdr3_nt: TGTGCCAGCAGCTTACAAGCGGGCGGCGAAGCTTTCTTT

j_call: TRBJ1-1
d_call: .
clone_size: few
v_call: TRBV10-3
cdr3_aa: CAISDTGGEAFF
cdr3_nt: TGTGCCATCAGTGATACAGGCGGTGAAGCTTTCTTT

j_call: TRBJ2-1
d_call: .
clone_size: many
v_call: TRBV20-1
cdr3_aa: CSAPDYNNEQFF
cdr3_nt: TGCAGTGCTCCGGACTACAACAATGAGCAGTTCTTC

j_call: TRBJ1-5
d_call: .
clone_size: few
v_call: TRBV10-3
cdr3_aa: CAISEEERTGNQPQHF
cdr3_nt: TGTGCCATCAGTGAAGAGGAGAGAACCGGCAATCAGCCCCAGCATTTT

j_call: TRBJ2-7
d_call: TRBD2
clone_size: .
v_call: TRBV7-2
cdr3_aa: CASSSSGPSGRAYEQYF
cdr3_nt: TGTGCCAGCAGCTCTAGCGGCCCTAGCGGGAGGGCTTACGAGCAGTACTTC

j_call: TRBJ2-7
d_call: .
clone_size: many
v_call: TRBV7-4
cdr3_aa: CASSLVGLPSYEQYF
cdr3_nt: TGTGCCAGCAGCCTTGTCGGGCTACCTTCCTACGAGCAGTACTTC

j_call: TRBJ2-5
d_call: .
clone_size: .
v_call: TRBV12-2
cdr3_aa: CASRLAGARETQYF
cdr3_nt: TGTGCAAGTCGCTTAGCGGGAGCTCGGGAGACCCAGTACTTC

j_call: TRBJ2-7
d_call: .
clone_size: few
v_call: TRBV29-1
cdr3_aa: CSVEDRGGEQYF
cdr3_nt: TGCAGCGTTGAAGACAGGGGAGGCGAGCAGTACTTC

j_call: TRBJ2-5
d_call: .
clone_size: .
v_call: TRBV10-3
cdr3_aa: CAISGGQETQYF
cdr3_nt: TGTGCCATCAGCGGGGGCCAAGAGACCCAGTACTTC

j_call: TRBJ2-1
d_call: .
clone_size: many
v_call: TRBV6-5
cdr3_aa: CASSYSIAGNEQFF
cdr3_nt: TGTGCCAGCAGTTACTCGATCGCAGGGAATGAGCAGTTCTTC

j_call: TRBJ2-3
d_call: TRBD1
clone_size: many
v_call: TRBV2
cdr3_aa: CASRGGQGNAYTQYF
cdr3_nt: TGTGCCAGCAGGGGGGGACAGGGAAACGCATATACGCAGTATTTT

j_call: TRBJ2-1
d_call: .
clone_size: many
v_call: TRBV19
cdr3_aa: CASSSRPYNEQFF
cdr3_nt: TGTGCCAGTAGTTCCCGACCGTACAATGAGCAGTTCTTC

j_call: TRBJ2-7
d_call: .
clone_size: .
v_call: TRBV30
cdr3_aa: CAWSVQGYEQYF
cdr3_nt: TGTGCCTGGAGTGTCCAGGGTTACGAGCAGTACTTC

j_call: TRBJ1-1
d_call: TRBD1
clone_size: .
v_call: TRBV25-1
cdr3_aa: CASSYGQGTEAFF
cdr3_nt: TGTGCCAGCAGCTATGGACAGGGGACTGAAGCTTTCTTT

j_call: TRBJ1-2
d_call: .
clone_size: once
v_call: TRBV11-1
cdr3_aa: CASSLVGPGPYYGYTF
cdr3_nt: TGTGCCAGCAGCTTAGTCGGACCGGGACCTTACTATGGCTACACCTTC

j_call: TRBJ2-1
d_call: .
clone_size: many
v_call: TRBV29-1
cdr3_aa: CSVGARSTWNEQFF
cdr3_nt: TGCAGCGTTGGCGCCAGGTCCACCTGGAATGAGCAGTTCTTC

j_call: TRBJ2-1
d_call: TRBD2
clone_size: many
v_call: TRBV9
cdr3_aa: CASSVVGLAGVDEQFF
cdr3_nt: TGTGCCAGCAGCGTAGTGGGACTAGCGGGAGTCGATGAGCAGTTCTTC

j_call: TRBJ2-7
d_call: .
clone_size: few
v_call: TRBV10-1
cdr3_aa: CASSEGQHEQYF
cdr3_nt: TGCGCCAGCAGTGAGGGACAGCACGAGCAGTACTTC

j_call: TRBJ2-7
d_call: TRBD1
clone_size: .
v_call: TRBV25-1
cdr3_aa: CASSELGQGIEQYF
cdr3_nt: TGTGCCAGCAGTGAACTGGGACAGGGAATCGAGCAGTACTTC

j_call: TRBJ2-3
d_call: .
clone_size: .
v_call: TRBV10-2
cdr3_aa: CASSVDRGTDTQYF
cdr3_nt: TGCGCCAGCAGTGTGGACAGAGGAACAGATACGCAGTATTTT

j_call: TRBJ1-4
d_call: TRBD1
clone_size: .
v_call: TRBV5-6
cdr3_aa: CASSLLGPGGGEKLFF
cdr3_nt: TGTGCCAGCAGCTTGTTGGGCCCAGGGGGCGGCGAAAAACTGTTTTTT

j_call: TRBJ1-1
d_call: .
clone_size: .
v_call: TRBV20-1
cdr3_aa: CSARRGASREAFF
cdr3_nt: TGCAGTGCTAGGAGGGGGGCGTCGCGTGAAGCTTTCTTT

j_call: TRBJ2-7
d_call: TRBD1
clone_size: many
v_call: TRBV13
cdr3_aa: CASSPGTGPDEQYF
cdr3_nt: TGTGCCAGCAGCCCAGGGACAGGGCCCGACGAGCAGTACTTC

j_call: TRBJ2-1
d_call: TRBD2
clone_size: .
v_call: TRBV15
cdr3_aa: CATSRGGGLAGGWQFF
cdr3_nt: TGTGCCACCAGCAGAGGGGGAGGACTAGCGGGAGGCTGGCAGTTCTTC

j_call: TRBJ2-7
d_call: .
clone_size: medium-sized
v_call: TRBV20-1
cdr3_aa: CSASADPYEQYF
cdr3_nt: TGCAGTGCTTCAGCGGACCCCTACGAGCAGTACTTC

j_call: TRBJ1-2
d_call: .
clone_size: many
v_call: TRBV6-5
cdr3_aa: CASGWGNGYTF
cdr3_nt: TGTGCCAGCGGGTGGGGAAATGGCTACACCTTC

j_call: TRBJ2-7
d_call: .
clone_size: few
v_call: TRBV10-2
cdr3_aa: CASSEGASSYEQYF
cdr3_nt: TGCGCCAGCAGTGAGGGGGCGAGCTCCTACGAGCAGTACTTC

j_call: TRBJ2-7
d_call: TRBD1
clone_size: many
v_call: TRBV4-1
cdr3_aa: CASSHIGTEGNEQYF
cdr3_nt: TGCGCCAGCAGCCATATCGGGACAGAGGGTAACGAGCAGTACTTC

j_call: TRBJ2-7
d_call: .
clone_size: .
v_call: TRBV12-3/TRBV12-4
cdr3_aa: CASRGQYEQYF
cdr3_nt: TGTGCCAGCAGGGGGCAATACGAGCAGTACTTC

j_call: TRBJ1-5
d_call: TRBD1
clone_size: .
v_call: TRBV6-6
cdr3_aa: CASRSTGAAQPQHF
cdr3_nt: TGTGCCAGCAGGTCGACAGGGGCCGCTCAGCCCCAGCATTTT

j_call: TRBJ1-1
d_call: .
clone_size: .
v_call: TRBV11-2
cdr3_aa: CASSDFESTNTEAFF
cdr3_nt: TGTGCCAGCAGCGACTTCGAGTCGACGAACACTGAAGCTTTCTTT

j_call: TRBJ2-1
d_call: .
clone_size: few
v_call: TRBV28
cdr3_aa: CASSPLRNEQFF
cdr3_nt: TGTGCCAGCAGTCCACTTCGCAATGAGCAGTTCTTC

j_call: TRBJ2-6
d_call: TRBD1
clone_size: many
v_call: TRBV6-2/TRBV6-3
cdr3_aa: CASRRTGGTGANVLTF
cdr3_nt: TGTGCCAGCAGGCGGACAGGGGGGACTGGGGCCAACGTCCTGACTTTC

j_call: TRBJ1-4
d_call: TRBD1
clone_size: .
v_call: TRBV25-1
cdr3_aa: CASSVDGTVEKLFF
cdr3_nt: TGTGCCAGCAGTGTAGATGGGACAGTAGAAAAACTGTTTTTT

j_call: TRBJ1-2
d_call: .
clone_size: .
v_call: TRBV6-5
cdr3_aa: CASSYSSDGGYGYTF
cdr3_nt: TGTGCCAGCAGTTACTCGAGTGACGGGGGCTATGGCTACACCTTC

j_call: TRBJ1-2
d_call: .
clone_size: .
v_call: TRBV9
cdr3_aa: CASSATKAGTSSEGYTF
cdr3_nt: TGTGCCAGCAGCGCGACAAAGGCGGGTACGTCCTCTGAAGGCTACACCTTC

j_call: TRBJ2-2
d_call: .
clone_size: .
v_call: TRBV7-3
cdr3_aa: CASSPQGCANTGELFF
cdr3_nt: TGTGCCAGCAGCCCCCAGGGCTGTGCGAACACCGGGGAGCTGTTTTTT

j_call: TRBJ1-5
d_call: .
clone_size: once
v_call: TRBV25-1
cdr3_aa: CASSETGGASNQPQHF
cdr3_nt: TGTGCCAGCAGTGAAACTGGAGGGGCGAGCAATCAGCCCCAGCATTTT

j_call: TRBJ1-1
d_call: .
clone_size: few
v_call: TRBV5-4
cdr3_aa: CASSIHTGSDTEAFF
cdr3_nt: TGTGCCAGCAGTATCCACACGGGTTCCGACACTGAAGCTTTCTTT

j_call: TRBJ1-1
d_call: .
clone_size: many
v_call: TRBV7-9
cdr3_aa: CASSRGTVTLGAFF
cdr3_nt: TGTGCCAGCAGTCGGGGGACTGTGACTCTAGGGGCTTTCTTT

j_call: TRBJ2-6
d_call: .
clone_size: .
v_call: TRBV7-6
cdr3_aa: CASSLDGTGANVLTF
cdr3_nt: TGTGCCAGCAGCTTAGACGGGACTGGGGCCAACGTCCTGACTTTC

j_call: TRBJ2-5
d_call: .
clone_size: many
v_call: TRBV20-1
cdr3_aa: CSARQGFRETQYF
cdr3_nt: TGCAGTGCTAGACAGGGATTTAGGGAGACCCAGTACTTC